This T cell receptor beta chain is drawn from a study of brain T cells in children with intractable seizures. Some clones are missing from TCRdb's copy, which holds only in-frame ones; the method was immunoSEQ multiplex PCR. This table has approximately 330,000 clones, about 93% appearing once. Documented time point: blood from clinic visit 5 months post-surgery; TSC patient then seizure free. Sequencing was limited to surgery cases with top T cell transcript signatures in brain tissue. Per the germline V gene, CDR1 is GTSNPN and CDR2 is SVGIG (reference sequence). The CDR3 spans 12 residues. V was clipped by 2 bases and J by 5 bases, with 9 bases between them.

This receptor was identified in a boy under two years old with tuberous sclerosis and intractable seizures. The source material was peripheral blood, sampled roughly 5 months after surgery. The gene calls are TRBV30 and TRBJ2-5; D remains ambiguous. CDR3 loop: CAWSPNWETQYF. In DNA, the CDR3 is TGTGCCTGGAGTCCAAACTGGGAGACCCAGTACTTC.